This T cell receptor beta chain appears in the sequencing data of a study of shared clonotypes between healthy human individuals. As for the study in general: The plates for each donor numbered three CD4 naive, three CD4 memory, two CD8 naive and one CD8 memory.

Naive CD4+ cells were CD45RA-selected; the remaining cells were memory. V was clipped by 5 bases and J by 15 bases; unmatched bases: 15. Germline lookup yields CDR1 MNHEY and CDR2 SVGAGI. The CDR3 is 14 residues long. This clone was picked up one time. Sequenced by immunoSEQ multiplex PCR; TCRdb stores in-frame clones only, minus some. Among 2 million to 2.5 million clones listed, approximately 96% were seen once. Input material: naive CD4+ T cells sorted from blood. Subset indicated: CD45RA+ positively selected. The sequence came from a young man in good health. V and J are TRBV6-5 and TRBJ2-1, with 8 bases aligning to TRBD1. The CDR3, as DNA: TGTGCCAGCAGTCATAGGGACAGGCAGGGCGTCATGTTCTTC. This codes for CASSHRDRQGVMFF.